This record concerns one T cell receptor beta chain sequence. Per germline, CDR1 GTSNPN and CDR2 SVGIG (reference sequence). V gave up 1 base and J gave up 4 bases, with 7 bases separating them. There are 12 residues in the CDR3. The sample comes from a study of blood T cell repertoires in COVID-19. Looking at the study overall: Specimens from acute and convalescent COVID-19 originated in the United States, Italy and Spain.

The protocol was immunoSEQ multiplex PCR, while the TCRdb copy is restricted to in-frame clones and leaves out a portion. The sample has some 270,000 clones, over 75% seen once; the top ten hold 8.5% to 9.5%. Material: PBMCs or T cells enriched from blood (not recorded which). This TCR was sampled from a woman aged 50 to 65 with acute COVID-19. V and J are TRBV30 and TRBJ1-2; D gene unclear. The CDR3 loop is CAWSDGFYGYTF. CDR3 DNA sequence: TGTGCCTGGAGTGACGGGTTCTATGGCTACACCTTC.